The 15 T cell receptor beta chains given below trace back to one sample, sequenced in a study of Graves' ophthalmopathy and Graves' hyperthyroidism. For repertoire sequencing, the TCR beta CDR3 regions were amplified from RNA transcripts. RT-PCR in the first round used HTBI primers; a second-round multiplex PCR followed. MiXCR, applied by TCRdb to the multiplex PCR reads, yields one record per CDR3 protein. The repertoire holds about 740,000 distinct CDR3 sequences, roughly 40% seen once, with 35% to 55% in the top ten. Sequenced: peripheral blood. The receptor set was obtained from an adult man with Graves' ophthalmopathy.

This clonotype was seen a handful of times. The rearrangement joins TRBV12-3 or TRBV12-4 to TRBJ1-1, with TRBD1 matching 7 bases. V dropped 6 bases and J dropped 3; count of bases not matched to a gene: 7. The CDR3 runs 14 residues. CDR3 region: CASRDRWSDTEAFF. In DNA, the CDR3 is TGTGCCAGCAGGGACAGGTGGTCGGACACTGAAGCTTTCTTT.

This clonotype was counted between two and nine times. The rearrangement joins TRBV10-3 to TRBJ2-5; D is unresolved. CDR1 ENHRY and CDR2 SYGVKD come from the germline V gene. This CDR3 has 12 residues. The V and J ends lost 6 bases and 1 base respectively, with 6 bases between them. CDR3 bases: TGTGCCATCAGACAAGGCCAAGAGACCCAGTACTTC. Protein product: CAIRQGQETQYF.

At least ten counts were recorded for this clonotype. This chain joins TRBV6-5 and TRBJ2-6; no clear D gene. The CDR3 sequence is 13 residues long. The V end lost 8 bases, the J end lost 1 base, and 6 bases lay between the germline ends. The germline gives CDR1 MNHEY, CDR2 SVGAGI. DNA of the CDR3: TGTGCCAGCGGAGCATCTGGGGCCAACGTCCTGACTTTC. Translating it yields CASGASGANVLTF.

For this clonotype: At one boundary the junction diverges from the germline segment, which might be a read error. The genes are TRBV10-3 and TRBJ2-6; possibly TRBD1 for D (5 bases). The germline CDR1 and CDR2 sequences are ENHRY and SYGVKD. The CDR3 runs 17 residues. In nucleotides, the CDR3 is TGTGCCAGCAGTGGAACACCACAGGCCTCTGGGGCCAACGTCCTGACTTTC. Translation gives CASSGTPQASGANVLTF.

This clonotype was picked up a small number of times. The rearrangement uses TRBV7-9 and TRBJ2-2, with TRBD2 as a possible D gene (6 bases). Germline-derived CDR1 and CDR2 are SEHNR and FQNEAQ (reference sequence). Deletions cut 2 bases from V and 3 bases from J, with 13 bases between. The CDR3 covers 16 residues. The CDR3 DNA reads TGTGCCAGCAGCTTAACGGGGAGGCGGGACACCGGGGAGCTGTTTTTT. Translating gives CASSLTGRRDTGELFF.

This clonotype has a single count. The chain combines TRBV4-2 with TRBJ1-3, with 7 nucleotides matching TRBD1. The CDR3 length is 15 residues. V gave up 3 bases and J gave up 1 base; unmatched junction bases: 3. Per the germline V gene, CDR1 is LGHNA and CDR2 is YNFKEQ. The CDR3 spells CASSQGDRSGNTIYF. CDR3 in DNA: TGTGCCAGCAGCCAGGGGGACAGATCTGGAAACACCATATATTTT.

The gene calls are TRBV14 and TRBJ2-2; the D is unclear. Germline CDR1 is SGHDN and CDR2 is FVKESK. This CDR3 has 13 amino acids. V shed 5 bases and J shed 6 bases, with 10 bases lying between them. The CDR3 DNA reads TGTGCCAGCAGCTCAAGGGCTGCCGGGGAGCTGTTTTTT. Protein sequence: CASSSRAAGELFF.

This clonotype was seen a single time. The rearrangement uses TRBV7-2 and TRBJ2-5; 16 bases line up with TRBD2. The CDR3 totals 14 residues. V lost 3 bases, J lost 11 bases, and 3 bases stayed unmatched. From germline, CDR1 is SGHTA and CDR2 FQGNSA. Written as DNA, the CDR3 is TGTGCCAGCAGCTTGGGACTAGCGGGAGGGAAGCAGTACTTC. This encodes CASSLGLAGGKQYF.

In this sample, this clonotype turned up many times. A much larger clone is a single base away; this may be a read error. The chain employs TRBV5-6 and TRBJ2-7; 12 bases line up with TRBD1. Germline values: CDR1 SGHDT, CDR2 YYEEEE. Trimming cost V 3 bases and J 6 bases; bases outside gene matches: 1. The CDR3 runs 13 residues. This CDR3 reads CASSWDRGREQYF. The CDR3 region has the DNA TGTGCCAGCAGCTGGGACAGGGGGCGCGAGCAGTACTTC.

This clonotype has more than one count but fewer than ten. The chain uses TRBV2 and TRBJ1-6; no firm D call. Germline values: CDR1 SNHLY, CDR2 FYNNEI. The CDR3 totals 14 residues. The germline V and J ends were trimmed by 7 bases and 7 bases, with 14 bases remaining between them. The CDR3 protein is CASTSAQGNSPLHF. The DNA for the CDR3 is TGTGCCAGCACGTCGGCCCAAGGGAATTCACCCCTCCACTTT.

This clonotype was counted at least ten times. The chain uses TRBV7-9 and TRBJ2-7; 9 nucleotides line up with TRBD2. Looked up from germline, CDR1 is SEHNR and CDR2 is FQNEAQ (reference sequence). Germline trimming cut 5 bases from V and 3 bases from J; bases unmatched to any gene: 5. This CDR3 is 14 amino acids long. The CDR3 loop is CASSRGTSLYEQYF. CDR3 sequence (DNA): TGTGCCAGCAGCCGGGGGACTAGCCTCTACGAGCAGTACTTC. The full variable domain, completed using reference TRBV7-9 and TRBJ2-7, is DTGVSQNPRHKITKRGQNVTFRCDPISEHNRLYWYRQTLGQGPEFLTYFQNEAQLEKSRLLSDRFSAERPKGSFSTLEIQRTEQGDSAMYLCASSRGTSLYEQYFGPGTRLTVT.

Of note for this clonotype: A much larger clone differs by one base, so this may be a read error. V is TRBV5-1 and J is TRBJ2-7; 11 bases fit TRBD1. Germline CDR1 and CDR2: SGHRS and YFSETQ. The CDR3 contains 15 residues. The CDR3 loop is CASSSASGQGDEQHF. The CDR3 DNA is TGCGCCAGCAGCTCGGCCTCGGGACAGGGGGACGAGCAGCACTTC.

The chain combines TRBV5-4 with TRBJ2-2, with 12 bases that match TRBD2. CDR3 length: 17 amino acids. The germline V gene encodes CDR1 SGHNT and CDR2 YYREEE (reference sequence). Trimming cost V 5 bases and J 1 base; bases outside gene matches: 6. The CDR3 reads CASRTSGGIGNTGELFF. The CDR3 DNA sequence: TGTGCCAGCAGGACTAGCGGGGGCATAGGGAACACCGGGGAGCTGTTTTTT.

This clonotype appeared many times. The chain recombines TRBV7-3 with TRBJ2-2, with no clear D. The V gene's germline CDR1 is SGHTA and CDR2 FQGTGA. V lost 5 bases, J lost 0 bases, and 13 bases lay in between. The CDR3 length is 16 residues. The CDR3 is CASSAMDGANTGELFF. The CDR3 region has the DNA TGTGCCAGCAGCGCCATGGACGGCGCGAACACCGGGGAGCTGTTTTTT.

The V and J genes are TRBV12-3 or TRBV12-4 and TRBJ2-7, with 7 bases that match TRBD1. Trimming cost V 8 bases and J 2 bases; bases outside gene matches: 6. The CDR3 is 13 residues long. The CDR3 is CASGTQGAYEQYF. The CDR3 DNA follows: TGTGCCAGCGGAACTCAGGGGGCCTACGAGCAGTACTTC.